This T cell receptor (beta chain) was captured by sequencing in a study of early T cells in non-severe SARS-CoV-2 infection. For the study at large: Whole-blood bulk RNA, unsorted, was sequenced, and chains were unpaired. General study points: Private and CD4 specificities were missed by VDJdb matching, skewed to anti-spike CD8.

Unique molecular identifiers (one per individual cDNA molecule) were attached. A single record per CDR3 protein comes from TCRdb applying MiXCR to the 5' RACE reads. This sample carries tens of thousands of distinct CDR3 sequences, 5.4% of them seen once, and the ten largest clones take under 5.5%. This clonotype was observed many times. Antigen specificity is unknown. The CDR3 totals 16 residues. Germline CDR1 MDHEN, CDR2 SYDVKM. V lost 5 bases and J lost 4; bases outside the gene matches: 12. Here the sequenced sample was whole blood, taken at baseline. The clonotype comes from an adult who was a healthcare worker with PCR-confirmed SARS-CoV-2 infection or an uninfected control (not recorded which). The chain combines TRBV28 with TRBJ2-7, with 9 bases aligning to TRBD1. The CDR3 nucleotides read TGTGCCAGCAGTAGTCCCGGGACAGGGATGTCGTACGAGCAGTACTTC. Amino acids: CASSSPGTGMSYEQYF.